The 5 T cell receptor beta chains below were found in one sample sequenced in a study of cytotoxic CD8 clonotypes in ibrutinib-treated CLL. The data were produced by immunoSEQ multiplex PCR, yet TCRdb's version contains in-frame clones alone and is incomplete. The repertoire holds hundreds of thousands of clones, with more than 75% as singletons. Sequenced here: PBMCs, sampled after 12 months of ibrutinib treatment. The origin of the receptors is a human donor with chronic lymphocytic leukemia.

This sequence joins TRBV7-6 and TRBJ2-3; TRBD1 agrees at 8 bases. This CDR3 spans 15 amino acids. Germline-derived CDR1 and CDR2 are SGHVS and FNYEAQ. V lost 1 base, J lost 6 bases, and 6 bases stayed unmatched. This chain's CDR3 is CASSLGTGSSDTQYF. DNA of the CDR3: TGTGCCAGCAGCTTAGGGACAGGGAGTTCGGATACGCAGTATTTT.

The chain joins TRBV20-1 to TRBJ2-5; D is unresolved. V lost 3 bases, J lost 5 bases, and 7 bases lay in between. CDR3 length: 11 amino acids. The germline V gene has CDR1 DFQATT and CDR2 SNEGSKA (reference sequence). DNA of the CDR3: TGCAGTGCTAGTTGGTTGGAGACCCAGTACTTC. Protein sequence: CSASWLETQYF.

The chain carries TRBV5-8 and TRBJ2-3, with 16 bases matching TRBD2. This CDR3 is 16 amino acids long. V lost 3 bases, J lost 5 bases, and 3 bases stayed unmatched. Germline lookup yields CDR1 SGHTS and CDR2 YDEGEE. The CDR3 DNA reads TGTGCCAGCAGCTCGGGACTAGCGGGAGGGGAAGATACGCAGTATTTT. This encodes CASSSGLAGGEDTQYF.

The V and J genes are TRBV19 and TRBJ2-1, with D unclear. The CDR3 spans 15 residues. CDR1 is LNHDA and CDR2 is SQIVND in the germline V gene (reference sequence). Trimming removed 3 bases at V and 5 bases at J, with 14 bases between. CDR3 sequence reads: CASSMGLVGDNEQFF. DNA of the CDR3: TGTGCCAGTAGTATGGGGTTGGTAGGCGACAATGAGCAGTTCTTC.

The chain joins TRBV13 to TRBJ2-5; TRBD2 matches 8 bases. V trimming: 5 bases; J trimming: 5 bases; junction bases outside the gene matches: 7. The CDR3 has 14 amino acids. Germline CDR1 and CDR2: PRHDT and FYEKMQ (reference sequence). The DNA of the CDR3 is TGTGCCAGCAGCACCGGGGGGGCCGGTGAGACCCAGTACTTC. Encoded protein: CASSTGGAGETQYF. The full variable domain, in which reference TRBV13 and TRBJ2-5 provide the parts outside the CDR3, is AAGVIQSPRHLIKEKRETATLKCYPIPRHDTVYWYQQGPGQDPQFLISFYEKMQSDKGSIPDRFSAQQFSDYHSELNMSSLELGDSALYFCASSTGGAGETQYFGPGTRLLVL.